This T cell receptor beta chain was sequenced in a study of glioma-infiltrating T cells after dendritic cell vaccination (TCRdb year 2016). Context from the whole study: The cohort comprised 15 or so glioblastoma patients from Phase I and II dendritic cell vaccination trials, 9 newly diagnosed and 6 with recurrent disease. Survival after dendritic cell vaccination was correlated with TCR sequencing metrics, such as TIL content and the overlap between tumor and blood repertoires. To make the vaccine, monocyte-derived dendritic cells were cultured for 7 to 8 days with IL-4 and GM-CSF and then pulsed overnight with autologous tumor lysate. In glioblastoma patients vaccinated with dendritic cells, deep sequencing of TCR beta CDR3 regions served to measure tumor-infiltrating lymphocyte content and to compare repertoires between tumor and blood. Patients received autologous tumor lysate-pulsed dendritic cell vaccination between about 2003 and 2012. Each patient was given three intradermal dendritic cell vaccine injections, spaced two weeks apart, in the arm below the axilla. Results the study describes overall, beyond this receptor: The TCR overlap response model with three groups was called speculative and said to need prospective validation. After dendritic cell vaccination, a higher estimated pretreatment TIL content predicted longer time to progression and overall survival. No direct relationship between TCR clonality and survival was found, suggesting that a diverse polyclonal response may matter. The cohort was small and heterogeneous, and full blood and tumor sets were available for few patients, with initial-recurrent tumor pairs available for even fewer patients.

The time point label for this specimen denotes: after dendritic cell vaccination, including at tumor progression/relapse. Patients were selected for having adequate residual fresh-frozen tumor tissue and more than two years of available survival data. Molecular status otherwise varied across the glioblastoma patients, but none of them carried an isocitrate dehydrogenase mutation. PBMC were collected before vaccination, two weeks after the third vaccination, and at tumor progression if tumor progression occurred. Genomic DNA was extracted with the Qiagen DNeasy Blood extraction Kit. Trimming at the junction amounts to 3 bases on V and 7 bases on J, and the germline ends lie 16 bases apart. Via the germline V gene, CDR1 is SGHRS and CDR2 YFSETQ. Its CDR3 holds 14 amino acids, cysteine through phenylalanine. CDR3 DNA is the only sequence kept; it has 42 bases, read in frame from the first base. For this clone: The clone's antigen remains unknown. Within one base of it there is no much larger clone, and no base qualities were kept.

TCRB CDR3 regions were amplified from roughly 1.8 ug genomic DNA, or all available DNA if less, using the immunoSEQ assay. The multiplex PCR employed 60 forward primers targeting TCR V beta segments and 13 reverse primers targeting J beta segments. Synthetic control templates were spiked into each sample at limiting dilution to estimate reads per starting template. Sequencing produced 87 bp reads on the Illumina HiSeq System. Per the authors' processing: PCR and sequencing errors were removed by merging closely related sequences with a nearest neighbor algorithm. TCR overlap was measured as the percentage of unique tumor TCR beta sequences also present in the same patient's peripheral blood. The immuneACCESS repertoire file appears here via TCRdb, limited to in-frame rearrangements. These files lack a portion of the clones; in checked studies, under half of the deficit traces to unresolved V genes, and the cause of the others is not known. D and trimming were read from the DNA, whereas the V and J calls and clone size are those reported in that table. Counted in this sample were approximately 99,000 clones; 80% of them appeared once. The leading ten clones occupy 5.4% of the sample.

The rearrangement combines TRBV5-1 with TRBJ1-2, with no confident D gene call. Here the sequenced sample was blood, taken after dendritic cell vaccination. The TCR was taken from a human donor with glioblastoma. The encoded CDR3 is CASSSSMGEGGYTF. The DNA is TGCGCCAGCAGCTCCTCTATGGGTGAGGGTGGCTACACCTTC.